The 25 T cell receptor beta chains below all came from one sample that was sequenced in a study of cytomegalovirus exposure and HLA in healthy donors. PCR primers comprised 60 Vbeta and 13 Jbeta primers. TCRdb's copy holds only in-frame clones and misses some; the assay was immunoSEQ multiplex PCR. Seen here are about 120,000 clones, around two thirds observed once, and the top ten hold roughly 8.2%. Sequencing input: PBMCs. These TCRs come from a woman aged 40-49 years in good health and CMV-seropositive.

The chain couples TRBV5-4 to TRBJ1-2; D is uncertain. The V and J ends lost 1 base and 7 bases respectively, with 11 bases between them. The CDR3 is made up of 13 amino acids. CDR1 is SGHNT and CDR2 is YYREEE in the germline V gene (reference sequence). Here the CDR3 reads CASSLSFLSGYTF. The CDR3 DNA follows: TGTGCCAGCAGCTTGAGCTTCCTTAGTGGCTACACCTTC.

The J gene is TRBJ2-5, the V gene TRBV2; no reliable D call. With the DNA end fitting TRBJ2-7 better, the J assignment may be wrong. The CDR3 extends over 13 amino acids. Looked up from germline, CDR1 is SNHLY and CDR2 is FYNNEI. In DNA, the CDR3 is TGTGCCAGCAGTGAAGCATTCTCCTACGAGCAGTACTTC. Translated: CASSEAFSYEQYF.

This chain uses TRBV6-1 with TRBJ2-5; 9 nucleotides line up with TRBD1. The trim removed 2 bases at V and 3 bases at J, leaving 4 bases unmatched. Germline values: CDR1 MNHNS, CDR2 SASEGT. This CDR3 has 15 amino acids. Here the CDR3 reads CASSEIGTGKETQYF. In DNA, the CDR3 is TGTGCCAGCAGTGAAATCGGGACAGGGAAAGAGACCCAGTACTTC.

The sample holds one count of this clone. This sequence joins TRBV11-2 and TRBJ2-1; no firm D call. Germline loops: CDR1 SGHAT, CDR2 FQNNGV. V lost 3 bases and J lost 2, with 11 bases in between. The CDR3 is 15 residues long. This chain's CDR3 is CASSFLRGAYNEQFF. In DNA, the CDR3 is TGTGCCAGCAGCTTTCTGAGAGGCGCCTACAATGAGCAGTTCTTC.

The chain employs TRBV11-2 and TRBJ2-1; 12 bases agree with TRBD2. Germline assignment: CDR1 SGHAT and CDR2 FQNNGV. Trimming removed 8 bases from V and 4 bases from J; junction bases left unmatched: 3. The CDR3 spans 14 residues. The CDR3: CASFGLAGYNEQFF. Written as DNA, the CDR3 is TGTGCCAGCTTCGGACTAGCGGGGTACAATGAGCAGTTCTTC.

CDR3: CASSQDHGGEYNEQFF. As DNA, the CDR3 is TGCGCCAGCAGCCAAGATCACGGGGGGGAATACAATGAGCAGTTCTTC. The chain employs TRBV4-3 and TRBJ2-1, with TRBD2 identical over 8 bases. Trimming at V came to 0 bases and at J to 4 bases, leaving 5 bases not matched to a gene. The CDR3 spans 16 residues. Looked up from germline, CDR1 is LGHNA and CDR2 is YSLEER.

V is TRBV2 and J is TRBJ2-2, with 8 bases fitting TRBD1. CDR1 is SNHLY, CDR2 FYNNEI, per germline. Trimming at V came to 2 bases and at J to 4 bases, leaving 3 bases not matched to a gene. This CDR3 contains 15 residues. CDR3 region: CASSEFRGLTGELFF. Written as DNA, the CDR3 is TGTGCCAGCAGTGAATTCAGGGGGCTCACCGGGGAGCTGTTTTTT.

This rearrangement joins TRBV5-1 to TRBJ2-3; D remains unclear. V was shortened by 4 bases and J by 2 bases, with 14 bases between the two germline ends. Germline CDR1 is SGHRS and CDR2 is YFSETQ. CDR3 length equals 15 residues. In DNA form, the CDR3 reads TGCGCCAGCAGCATAGACAACCCCTCCACAGATACGCAGTATTTT. Its translation: CASSIDNPSTDTQYF.

The chain joins TRBV4-3 to TRBJ1-4, with D perhaps TRBD1 (5 bases). The germline gives CDR1 LGHNA, CDR2 YSLEER. V was clipped by 0 bases and J by 6 bases, with 8 bases between them. There are 14 residues in the CDR3. This CDR3 reads CASSQDPRDEKLFF. The CDR3 DNA reads TGCGCCAGCAGCCAAGATCCCAGGGATGAAAAACTGTTTTTT.

This clone turned up a few times. The chain combines TRBV10-3 with TRBJ1-1, with a tentative D call TRBD1 (5 bases). V gave up 10 bases and J gave up 5 bases, with 20 bases separating them. CDR1 and CDR2 (germline): ENHRY, SYGVKD. The CDR3 extends over 14 amino acids. CDR3 sequence reads: CATAARARGTEAFF. The CDR3 DNA reads TGTGCCACTGCGGCCAGGGCAAGGGGAACTGAAGCTTTCTTT.

This clone has a single count. The gene calls are TRBV9 and TRBJ2-1; tentatively, D is TRBD1 (6 bases). Germline V CDR1 and CDR2: SGDLS, YYNGEE. The CDR3 spans 14 residues. V lost 0 bases to trimming and J lost 6 bases, with 10 bases between them. For the CDR3, the DNA is TGTGCCAGCAGCGTAGGACAGGCCGCCAATGAGCAGTTCTTC. Protein product: CASSVGQAANEQFF.

This clone occurred a few times. The gene calls are TRBV7-9 and TRBJ1-2; D is ambiguous. V was clipped by 2 bases and J by 4 bases, with 11 bases between them. This CDR3 has 14 residues. The V gene's germline CDR1 is SEHNR and CDR2 FQNEAQ (reference sequence). The CDR3 bases are TGTGCCAGCAGCTTAATTCCCGGGAGCTATGGCTACACCTTC. This codes for CASSLIPGSYGYTF.

The chain couples TRBV10-3 to TRBJ2-1; D perhaps matches TRBD2 (5 bases). The V gene's germline CDR1 is ENHRY and CDR2 SYGVKD. This CDR3 has 15 residues. Trimming shortened V by 4 bases and J by 4 bases, and 14 bases separated the two germline ends. The CDR3 here is CAISGEQTPYNEQFF. The CDR3 DNA reads TGTGCCATCAGTGGGGAGCAGACCCCTTACAATGAGCAGTTCTTC.

The chain recombines TRBV18 with TRBJ2-5; no clear D gene. In germline, CDR1 is KGHSH, CDR2 LQKENI. This CDR3 has 12 amino acids. The V end lost 3 bases, the J end lost 4 bases, and 6 bases lay between the germline ends. The CDR3 DNA reads as TGTGCCAGCTCACCGTATTTAGAGACCCAGTACTTC. It codes for CASSPYLETQYF.

Only a few counts were recorded for this clone. V gene TRBV6-5 combines with J gene TRBJ1-1, with a tentative D call TRBD1 (5 bases). Germline-derived CDR1 and CDR2 are MNHEY and SVGAGI. This CDR3 is 14 amino acids long. Trimming shortened V by 5 bases and J by 0 bases, and 10 bases separated the two germline ends. The CDR3 reads CASSRRQLNTEAFF. As DNA, the CDR3 is TGTGCCAGCAGTCGTCGACAGTTGAACACTGAAGCTTTCTTT.

The chain combines TRBV4-1 with TRBJ2-1, with 9 positions matching TRBD1. Looked up from germline, CDR1 is MGHRA and CDR2 is YSYEKL. V lost 1 base, J lost 3 bases, and 4 bases stayed unmatched. The CDR3 contains 16 residues. CDR3 sequence reads: CASSQGGQGYYNEQFF. The CDR3 coding sequence is TGCGCCAGCAGCCAAGGGGGACAGGGTTACTACAATGAGCAGTTCTTC.

This clone has a count of ten or more. The J gene is TRBJ1-4, the V gene TRBV19; D possibly corresponds to TRBD1 (5 bases). Germline loops: CDR1 LNHDA, CDR2 SQIVND (reference sequence). Trimming left V 10 bases short and J 8 bases short, with 23 bases between. CDR3 length: 15 amino acids. The CDR3: CATKTSHRREEKLFF. The CDR3 DNA reads as TGTGCCACCAAAACCTCTCACAGGAGAGAAGAAAAACTGTTTTTT.

J is TRBJ2-2 and V is TRBV25-1, with D perhaps TRBD1 (6 bases). The germline CDR1 and CDR2 sequences are MGHDK and SYGVNS. The ends were cut back, 5 bases at V and 2 bases at J, with 18 bases in the middle. The CDR3 has 17 residues. The CDR3 sequence is CASSTQRGYVNTGELFF. The CDR3 DNA reads TGTGCCAGCAGTACCCAAAGGGGGTATGTTAACACCGGGGAGCTGTTTTTT.

This chain uses TRBV2 with TRBJ1-1, with TRBD1 matching 9 bases. Germline V CDR1 and CDR2: SNHLY, FYNNEI. The CDR3 runs to 13 residues. Unmatched junction bases numbered 3, after V lost 6 bases and J lost 4 bases. The CDR3 region is CASRGDRVTEAFF. The CDR3, as DNA: TGTGCCAGCAGGGGGGACAGGGTCACTGAAGCTTTCTTT. The full variable domain, in which reference TRBV2 and TRBJ1-1 provide the parts outside the CDR3, is EPEVTQTPSHQVTQMGQEVILRCVPISNHLYFYWYRQILGQKVEFLVSFYNNEISEKSEIFDDQFSVERPDGSNFTLKIRSTKLEDSAMYFCASRGDRVTEAFFGQGTRLTVV.

V gene TRBV11-2 combines with J gene TRBJ1-1; D remains unclear. The CDR3 spans 14 residues. V shed 5 bases and J shed 1 base, with 11 bases lying between them. Germline CDR1 SGHAT, CDR2 FQNNGV. The CDR3 DNA reads TGTGCCAGCAGCCAAGGTCACAGGAACACTGAAGCTTTCTTT. Its translation: CASSQGHRNTEAFF. The complete variable domain, with remaining parts taken from reference TRBV11-2 and TRBJ1-1, reads EAGVAQSPRYKIIEKRQSVAFWCNPISGHATLYWYQQILGQGPKLLIQFQNNGVVDDSQLPKDRFSAERLKGVDSTLKIQPAKLEDSAVYLCASSQGHRNTEAFFGQGTRLTVV.

CDR3 DNA sequence: TGTGCCAGCAGCCCGGACAGGGTCGCTGGGGCCAACGTCCTGACTTTC. Translation: CASSPDRVAGANVLTF. V is TRBV11-1 and J is TRBJ2-6; 8 nucleotides line up with TRBD1. The germline V gene has CDR1 SGHAT and CDR2 FQDESV (reference sequence). The CDR3 totals 16 residues. The V and J ends lost 5 bases and 2 bases, in that order; junction bases with no gene match: 5.

The chain combines TRBV29-1 with TRBJ1-1; 9 bases are shared with TRBD1. V was pared by 5 bases and J by 2 bases, with 9 bases of the junction left unmatched. The CDR3 has 15 amino acids. The germline V gene has CDR1 SQVTM and CDR2 ANQGSEA. The CDR3 region has the DNA TGCAGCGTTTACGAGCCGGGACAGGGAAACACTGAAGCTTTCTTT. Its translation: CSVYEPGQGNTEAFF.

This clone was observed a handful of times. The chain carries TRBV18 and TRBJ1-6; TRBD1 agrees at 9 bases. The germline V gene encodes CDR1 KGHSH and CDR2 LQKENI. The CDR3 runs 14 residues. J gave up 10 bases and V 3 bases, and 4 bases lay outside the gene matches. CDR3 sequence (DNA): TGTGCCAGCTCACCTGAGACAGGGGGATCACCCCTCCACTTT. Protein sequence: CASSPETGGSPLHF.

The chain couples TRBV19 to TRBJ2-2, with 9 bases that match TRBD1. The trim removed 6 bases at V and 7 bases at J, leaving 3 bases unmatched. The germline V gene has CDR1 LNHDA and CDR2 SQIVND (reference sequence). The CDR3 is made up of 13 amino acids. The DNA for the CDR3 is TGTGCCAGTAGAGACAGGGGGGACGGGGAGCTGTTTTTT. Residues: CASRDRGDGELFF.

V and J are TRBV6-5 and TRBJ2-1, with TRBD1 matching over 8 bases. The germline gives CDR1 MNHEY, CDR2 SVGAGI. J lost 8 bases, V lost 7 bases, and 10 bases had no gene match. The CDR3 is 14 amino acids. The CDR3 region is CASTLRQGADEQFF. The CDR3 nucleotides are TGTGCCAGCACCTTACGTCAGGGGGCGGATGAGCAGTTCTTC.